This TCR beta chain is drawn from a study of blood T cells in healthy people across ages. The sample, roughly 9.5 milliliters of peripheral blood, was drawn from each donor. Total RNA, at least 6 micrograms per sample, was extracted from PBMCs. This clonotype was counted only a few times. Next came a second PCR, run for about 7 to 12 cycles, which used a sample-barcoded 5' primer along with a J-beta primer mix. TCRdb reanalysed the 5' RACE reads using MiXCR and keeps one entry per CDR3 protein. Among hundreds of thousands of distinct CDR3 sequences listed, 62% were seen once. The CDR3 loop spans 14 amino acids. Germline V gene lookup returns CDR1 ENHRY and CDR2 SYGVKD. The V segment lost 6 bases and the J segment 9 bases; nucleotides outside the gene matches: 7.

The origin of this receptor is a young man in good health. V usage is TRBV10-3 and J usage is TRBJ1-6, with 8 positions matching TRBD1. Sequencing input: blood. CDR3 in DNA: TGTGCCATCAGCTCCGGGACAGGTGGTTCACCCCTCCACTTT. Its translation is CAISSGTGGSPLHF.